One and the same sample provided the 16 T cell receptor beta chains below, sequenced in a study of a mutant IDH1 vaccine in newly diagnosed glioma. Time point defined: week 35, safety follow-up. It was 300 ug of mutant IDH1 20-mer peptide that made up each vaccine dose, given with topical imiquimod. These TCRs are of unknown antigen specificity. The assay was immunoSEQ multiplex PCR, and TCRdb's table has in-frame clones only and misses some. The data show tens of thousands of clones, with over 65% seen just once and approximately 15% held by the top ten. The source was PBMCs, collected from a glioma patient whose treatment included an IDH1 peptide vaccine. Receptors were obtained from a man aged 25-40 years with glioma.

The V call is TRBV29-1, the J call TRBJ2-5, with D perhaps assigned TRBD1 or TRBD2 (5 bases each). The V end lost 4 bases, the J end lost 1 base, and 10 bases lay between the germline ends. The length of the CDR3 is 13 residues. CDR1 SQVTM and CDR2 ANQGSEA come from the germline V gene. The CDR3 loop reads CSVGGTSQETQYF. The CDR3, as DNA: TGCAGCGTTGGAGGGACGAGCCAAGAGACCCAGTACTTC. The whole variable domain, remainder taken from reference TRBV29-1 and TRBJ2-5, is SAVISQKPSRDICQRGTSLTIQCQVDSQVTMMFWYRQQPGQSLTLIATANQGSEATYESGFVIDKFPISRPNLTFSTLTVSNMSPEDSSIYLCSVGGTSQETQYFGPGTRLLVL.

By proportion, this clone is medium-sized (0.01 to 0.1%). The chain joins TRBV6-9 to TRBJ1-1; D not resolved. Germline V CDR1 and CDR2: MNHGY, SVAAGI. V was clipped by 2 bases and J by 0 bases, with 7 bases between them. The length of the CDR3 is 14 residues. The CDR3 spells CASSYRMLNTEAFF. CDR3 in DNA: TGTGCCAGCAGTTATAGGATGTTGAACACTGAAGCTTTCTTT.

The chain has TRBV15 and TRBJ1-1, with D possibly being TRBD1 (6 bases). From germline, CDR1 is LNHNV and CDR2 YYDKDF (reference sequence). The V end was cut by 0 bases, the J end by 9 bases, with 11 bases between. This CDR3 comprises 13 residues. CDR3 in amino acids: CATSREGTLQAFF. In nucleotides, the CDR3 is TGTGCCACCAGCAGAGAAGGGACACTTCAAGCTTTCTTT.

In DNA form, the CDR3 reads TGTGCCAGCACCCTGGGAGGGTTTGCGGAAAAACTGTTTTTT. Its protein product is CASTLGGFAEKLFF. This sequence joins TRBV6-1 and TRBJ1-4, with D unresolved. The length of the CDR3 is 14 residues. Germline CDR1 reads MNHNS; CDR2 reads SASEGT. Trimming left V 7 bases short and J 8 bases short, with 17 bases between.

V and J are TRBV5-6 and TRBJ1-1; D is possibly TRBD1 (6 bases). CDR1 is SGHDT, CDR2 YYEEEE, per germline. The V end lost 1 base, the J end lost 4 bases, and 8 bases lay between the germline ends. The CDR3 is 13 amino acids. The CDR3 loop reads CASSLWGATEAFF. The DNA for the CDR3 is TGTGCCAGCAGCTTGTGGGGGGCCACTGAAGCTTTCTTT.

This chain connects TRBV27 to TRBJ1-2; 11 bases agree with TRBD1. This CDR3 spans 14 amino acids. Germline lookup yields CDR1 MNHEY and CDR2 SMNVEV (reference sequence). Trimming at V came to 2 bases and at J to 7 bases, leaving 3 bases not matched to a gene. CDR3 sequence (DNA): TGTGCCAGCAGTTTAGGGACAGGGGGTAGTGGCTACACCTTC. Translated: CASSLGTGGSGYTF.

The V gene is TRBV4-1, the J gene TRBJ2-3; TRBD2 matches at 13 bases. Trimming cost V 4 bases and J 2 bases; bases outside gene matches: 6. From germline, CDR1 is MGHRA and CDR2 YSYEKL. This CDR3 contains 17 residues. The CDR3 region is CASSPFTSGRATDTQYF. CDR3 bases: TGCGCCAGCAGCCCGTTTACTAGCGGGAGGGCCACAGATACGCAGTATTTT.

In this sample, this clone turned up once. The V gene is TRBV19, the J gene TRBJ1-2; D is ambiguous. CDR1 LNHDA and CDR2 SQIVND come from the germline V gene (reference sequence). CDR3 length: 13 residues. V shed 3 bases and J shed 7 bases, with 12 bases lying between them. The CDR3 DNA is TGTGCCAGTAGTATGTCAGGCGTAGGTGGCTACACCTTC. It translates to CASSMSGVGGYTF.

Here the CDR3 DNA reads TGTGCCAGCACCAAATATCAGCCCCAGCATTTT. Protein sequence: CASTKYQPQHF. The chain links TRBV5-8 to TRBJ1-5; no definite D call. Germline V lookup: CDR1 SGHTS, CDR2 YDEGEE. The CDR3 is made up of 11 amino acids. Trimming took 6 bases from V and 5 from J, leaving 6 bases between them.

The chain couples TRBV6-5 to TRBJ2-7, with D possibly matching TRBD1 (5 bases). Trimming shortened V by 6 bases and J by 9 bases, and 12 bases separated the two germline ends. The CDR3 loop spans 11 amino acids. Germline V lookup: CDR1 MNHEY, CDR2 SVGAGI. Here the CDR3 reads CASRVGPWQYF. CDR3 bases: TGTGCCAGCAGAGTGGGGCCGTGGCAGTACTTC.

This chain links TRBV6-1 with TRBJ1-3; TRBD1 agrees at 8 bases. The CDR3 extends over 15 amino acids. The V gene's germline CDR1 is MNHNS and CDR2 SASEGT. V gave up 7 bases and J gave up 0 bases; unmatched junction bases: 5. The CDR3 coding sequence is TGTGCCAGCAAACTCACAGGGGGCTCTGGAAACACCATATATTTT. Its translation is CASKLTGGSGNTIYF.

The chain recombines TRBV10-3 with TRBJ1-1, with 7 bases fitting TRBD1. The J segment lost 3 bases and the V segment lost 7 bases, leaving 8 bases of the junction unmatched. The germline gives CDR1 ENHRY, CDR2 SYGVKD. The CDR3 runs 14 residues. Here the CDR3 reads CAIKRDSFYTEAFF. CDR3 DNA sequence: TGTGCCATCAAGAGGGACAGCTTTTACACTGAAGCTTTCTTT.

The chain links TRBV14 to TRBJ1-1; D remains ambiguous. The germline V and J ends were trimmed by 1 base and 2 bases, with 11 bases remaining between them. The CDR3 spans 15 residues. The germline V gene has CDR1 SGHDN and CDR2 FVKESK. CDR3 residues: CASSQVRRGNTEAFF. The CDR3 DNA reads TGTGCCAGCAGCCAAGTTCGACGTGGAAACACTGAAGCTTTCTTT.

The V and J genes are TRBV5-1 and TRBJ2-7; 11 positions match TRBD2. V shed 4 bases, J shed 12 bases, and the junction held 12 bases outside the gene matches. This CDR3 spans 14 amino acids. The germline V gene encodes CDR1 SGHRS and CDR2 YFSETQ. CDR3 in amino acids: CASSPGLAAQIPYF. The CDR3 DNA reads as TGCGCCAGCAGCCCGGGACTAGCGGCACAGATCCCGTACTTC.

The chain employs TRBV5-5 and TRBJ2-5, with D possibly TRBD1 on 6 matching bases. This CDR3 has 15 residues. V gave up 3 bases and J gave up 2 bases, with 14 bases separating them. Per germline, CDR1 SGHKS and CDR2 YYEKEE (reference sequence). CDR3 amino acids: CASSSPGHLQETQYF. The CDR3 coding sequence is TGTGCCAGCAGCTCCCCGGGACACTTACAAGAGACCCAGTACTTC.

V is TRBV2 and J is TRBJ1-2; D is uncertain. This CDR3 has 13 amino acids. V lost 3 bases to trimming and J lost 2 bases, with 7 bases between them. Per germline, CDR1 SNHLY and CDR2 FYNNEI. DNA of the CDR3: TGTGCCAGCAGTGACCAACAAAACTATGGCTACACCTTC. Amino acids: CASSDQQNYGYTF.